Presented here are 6 T cell receptor beta chains from one specimen sequenced in a study of regulatory and conventional T cells in RAG deficiency. Clones were read by immunoSEQ multiplex PCR, and TCRdb kept only the in-frame ones, dropping some. The profile shows fewer than 20,000 clones, 80% to 90% of them singletons. Regulatory T cells were sorted from blood as CD4+ CD25-high CD127-low cells. These same records also appear under a second study, on regulatory T cells. Turning to that study: Primers: 52 TRBV forward and 13 TRBJ reverse.

Sequenced input: Tregs sorted from blood. All receptors come from a human donor in good health.

The chain couples TRBV7-6 to TRBJ2-1; weak D call: TRBD1 (5 bases). The germline V and J ends were trimmed by 1 base and 16 bases, with 17 bases remaining between them. From germline, CDR1 is SGHVS and CDR2 FNYEAQ. This CDR3 comprises 13 residues. Here the CDR3 DNA reads TGTGCCAGCAGCTTAGAGATAGGGGCTTCGTTTTTCTTC. It codes for CASSLEIGASFFF.

V usage is TRBV19 and J usage is TRBJ2-2, with TRBD1 as a possible D gene (7 bases). The CDR3 has 14 residues. Trimming took off 6 bases at V and 3 bases at J, with 11 bases between the two ends. Germline V gene lookup returns CDR1 LNHDA and CDR2 SQIVND (reference sequence). CDR3 coding DNA: TGTGCCAGTAGGGAGGGGGCCTACACCGGGGAGCTGTTTTTT. It yields the protein CASREGAYTGELFF.

The J gene is TRBJ1-1, the V gene TRBV5-1; D ambiguous. Trimming removed 0 bases from V and 1 base from J, with 10 bases in between. This CDR3 region has 15 residues. Germline V gives CDR1 SGHRS, CDR2 YFSETQ. For the CDR3, the DNA is TGCGCCAGCAGCTTGGGGAGGACTACGAACACTGAAGCTTTCTTT. Amino acids: CASSLGRTTNTEAFF. Using reference TRBV5-1 and TRBJ1-1 for the parts outside the CDR3, the full variable domain is KAGVTQTPRYLIKTRGQQVTLSCSPISGHRSVSWYQQTPGQGLQFLFEYFSETQRNKGNFPGRFSGRQFSNSRSEMNVSTLELGDSALYLCASSLGRTTNTEAFFGQGTRLTVV.

This chain uses TRBV6-6 with TRBJ2-2, with D possibly matching TRBD1 (5 bases). This CDR3 contains 15 residues. Per germline, CDR1 MNHNY and CDR2 SVGAGI (reference sequence). Trimming stripped 2 bases from V and 4 bases from J, with 11 bases between. The chain's CDR3 is CASSYGDRLTGELFF. CDR3 coding DNA: TGTGCCAGCAGTTACGGAGACAGACTCACCGGGGAGCTGTTTTTT.

The V and J genes are TRBV5-4 and TRBJ1-6, with a weak D call TRBD1 (6 bases). The CDR3 covers 14 residues. The germline V and J ends were trimmed by 0 bases and 8 bases, with 9 bases remaining between them. Germline CDR1 is SGHNT and CDR2 is YYREEE (reference sequence). The CDR3 loop reads CASSLDRVDSPLHF. DNA of the CDR3: TGTGCCAGCAGCTTGGACAGGGTGGATTCACCCCTCCACTTT.

V is TRBV12-5 and J is TRBJ2-1; D uncertain. The CDR3 totals 12 residues. V was trimmed by 3 bases and J by 8 bases, leaving 8 bases between them. Germline V gene sequence: CDR1 LGHNT, CDR2 FRNRAP. The CDR3 nucleotides read TGTGCTAGTGGTTTAGGTGTGTATGAGCAGTTCTTC. This translates into CASGLGVYEQFF.